Below are 2 T cell receptor beta chains sequenced from a single sample in a study of Ad26.COV2.S vaccination and SARS-CoV-2 variants. Measured with immunoSEQ multiplex PCR; TCRdb has only the in-frame clones, and not every one. This repertoire shows about 390,000 clones, about 85% found once; its top ten account for 3% to 3.5%. Regarding treatment: about 20 received Ad26.COV2.S at low or high dose, single or two shots; several received placebo; per-sample allocation not given. The investigators took samples on day 63 after the first vaccine or placebo injection. Sequences were derived from peripheral blood, sampled in a trial of Ad26.COV2.S vaccine versus placebo. All receptors come from a person aged 18-65 years who received the Ad26.COV2.S COVID-19 vaccine or a placebo.

This clone was picked up a small number of times. The chain recombines TRBV25-1 with TRBJ2-2, with D tentatively TRBD1 (6 bases). In germline, CDR1 is MGHDK, CDR2 SYGVNS. Trimming left V 2 bases short and J 5 bases short, with 15 bases between. The length of the CDR3 is 16 residues. The CDR3 nucleotides are TGTGCCAGCAGTGAAACAGGGAACCAGTGGACCGGGGAGCTGTTTTTT. Protein product: CASSETGNQWTGELFF.

The rearrangement uses TRBV19 and TRBJ1-1; D is undetermined. This CDR3 has 15 amino acids. Trimming stripped 2 bases from V and 0 bases from J, with 10 bases between. Germline lookup yields CDR1 LNHDA and CDR2 SQIVND (reference sequence). CDR3 sequence reads: CASSISRYMNTEAFF. CDR3 DNA sequence: TGTGCCAGTAGTATATCGCGATACATGAACACTGAAGCTTTCTTT.